The entry below describes one T cell receptor (beta chain). Germline lookup yields CDR1 KGHDR and CDR2 SFDVKD. This CDR3 has 20 amino acids. V shed 3 bases and J 1 base; nucleotides not matched to a gene: 7. The time point: persistent/refractory GD, antithyroid drugs over 5 years with positive TRAb. Extracted PBMC RNA gave rise to the TCR library. To make TCR beta libraries, researchers used iRepertoire HTBI primers and Arm-PCR of CDR3 regions. TCRdb recomputed calls from the multiplex PCR reads with MiXCR, one row per CDR3 protein. The table includes 300,000 or so distinct CDR3 sequences, about 19% detected once. The data stem from a study of regulatory T cells in long-lasting Graves disease.

Here the sequenced sample was peripheral blood mononuclear cells (PBMCs), taken when the disease was refractory, from a patient treated with antithyroid drugs. This TCR came from a female donor with Graves disease. This chain links TRBV24-1 with TRBJ2-2; 16 bases line up with TRBD2. In DNA form, the CDR3 reads TGTGCCACCAGTGATCCTCCGGGACTAGCGGGAGGGCGGAACACCGGGGAGCTGTTTTTT. Amino acids: CATSDPPGLAGGRNTGELFF.